The present TCR beta chain was sequenced within a study of metastatic and nonmetastatic thyroid tumors. The overall study: Where malignant and benign thyroid patients were concerned, repertoires were compared across blood and tumor or nodule tissue.

Germline V gene data show CDR1 as MNHNS and CDR2 as SASEGT. CDR3 size: 15 residues. Trimming took 5 bases from V and 3 from J, leaving 14 bases between them. Treatment of any kind had been given to no patient before thyroid surgery. This clone was detected ten times or more. Its antigen is unknown. Whole-study results and caveats: Within blood and tumor, benign nodules reportedly had significantly lower TCR beta diversity than malignant thyroid tumors did.

TCRdb re-clonotyped the PCR reads via MiXCR. The sample includes around 50,000 clones, approximately 24% of them seen just once. Sequences were obtained from blood. This sequence originates from a male donor with papillary thyroid cancer or a benign thyroid nodule (not recorded which). Some clones in this sample may be carry-over from other donors' samples. The chain is built from TRBV6-1 and TRBJ2-1; D is perhaps TRBD2 (6 bases). DNA of the CDR3: TGTGCCAGCAGTCTCCGACGGACTAACTACAATGAGCAGTTCTTC. Its protein is CASSLRRTNYNEQFF.